This TCR beta chain was captured in a study of blood T cell repertoires in COVID-19. Germline V CDR1 and CDR2: LGHDT, YNNKEL (reference sequence). The CDR3 has 15 residues. V was pared by 4 bases and J by 4 bases, with 16 bases between. Measured with immunoSEQ multiplex PCR; TCRdb has only the in-frame clones, and not every one. The sample lists 150,000 to 200,000 clones, 81% occurring once. The TCR comes from a human donor in a cohort sampled during active COVID-19. The chain is built from TRBV3-1 (or the pseudogene TRBV3-2) and TRBJ2-5; D may be TRBD1 (5 bases). The specimen sequenced was peripheral blood. In nucleotides, the CDR3 is TGTGCCAGCAGCCGCCCCCGGCAGGGTTTAGAGACCCAGTACTTC. Translation: CASSRPRQGLETQYF.